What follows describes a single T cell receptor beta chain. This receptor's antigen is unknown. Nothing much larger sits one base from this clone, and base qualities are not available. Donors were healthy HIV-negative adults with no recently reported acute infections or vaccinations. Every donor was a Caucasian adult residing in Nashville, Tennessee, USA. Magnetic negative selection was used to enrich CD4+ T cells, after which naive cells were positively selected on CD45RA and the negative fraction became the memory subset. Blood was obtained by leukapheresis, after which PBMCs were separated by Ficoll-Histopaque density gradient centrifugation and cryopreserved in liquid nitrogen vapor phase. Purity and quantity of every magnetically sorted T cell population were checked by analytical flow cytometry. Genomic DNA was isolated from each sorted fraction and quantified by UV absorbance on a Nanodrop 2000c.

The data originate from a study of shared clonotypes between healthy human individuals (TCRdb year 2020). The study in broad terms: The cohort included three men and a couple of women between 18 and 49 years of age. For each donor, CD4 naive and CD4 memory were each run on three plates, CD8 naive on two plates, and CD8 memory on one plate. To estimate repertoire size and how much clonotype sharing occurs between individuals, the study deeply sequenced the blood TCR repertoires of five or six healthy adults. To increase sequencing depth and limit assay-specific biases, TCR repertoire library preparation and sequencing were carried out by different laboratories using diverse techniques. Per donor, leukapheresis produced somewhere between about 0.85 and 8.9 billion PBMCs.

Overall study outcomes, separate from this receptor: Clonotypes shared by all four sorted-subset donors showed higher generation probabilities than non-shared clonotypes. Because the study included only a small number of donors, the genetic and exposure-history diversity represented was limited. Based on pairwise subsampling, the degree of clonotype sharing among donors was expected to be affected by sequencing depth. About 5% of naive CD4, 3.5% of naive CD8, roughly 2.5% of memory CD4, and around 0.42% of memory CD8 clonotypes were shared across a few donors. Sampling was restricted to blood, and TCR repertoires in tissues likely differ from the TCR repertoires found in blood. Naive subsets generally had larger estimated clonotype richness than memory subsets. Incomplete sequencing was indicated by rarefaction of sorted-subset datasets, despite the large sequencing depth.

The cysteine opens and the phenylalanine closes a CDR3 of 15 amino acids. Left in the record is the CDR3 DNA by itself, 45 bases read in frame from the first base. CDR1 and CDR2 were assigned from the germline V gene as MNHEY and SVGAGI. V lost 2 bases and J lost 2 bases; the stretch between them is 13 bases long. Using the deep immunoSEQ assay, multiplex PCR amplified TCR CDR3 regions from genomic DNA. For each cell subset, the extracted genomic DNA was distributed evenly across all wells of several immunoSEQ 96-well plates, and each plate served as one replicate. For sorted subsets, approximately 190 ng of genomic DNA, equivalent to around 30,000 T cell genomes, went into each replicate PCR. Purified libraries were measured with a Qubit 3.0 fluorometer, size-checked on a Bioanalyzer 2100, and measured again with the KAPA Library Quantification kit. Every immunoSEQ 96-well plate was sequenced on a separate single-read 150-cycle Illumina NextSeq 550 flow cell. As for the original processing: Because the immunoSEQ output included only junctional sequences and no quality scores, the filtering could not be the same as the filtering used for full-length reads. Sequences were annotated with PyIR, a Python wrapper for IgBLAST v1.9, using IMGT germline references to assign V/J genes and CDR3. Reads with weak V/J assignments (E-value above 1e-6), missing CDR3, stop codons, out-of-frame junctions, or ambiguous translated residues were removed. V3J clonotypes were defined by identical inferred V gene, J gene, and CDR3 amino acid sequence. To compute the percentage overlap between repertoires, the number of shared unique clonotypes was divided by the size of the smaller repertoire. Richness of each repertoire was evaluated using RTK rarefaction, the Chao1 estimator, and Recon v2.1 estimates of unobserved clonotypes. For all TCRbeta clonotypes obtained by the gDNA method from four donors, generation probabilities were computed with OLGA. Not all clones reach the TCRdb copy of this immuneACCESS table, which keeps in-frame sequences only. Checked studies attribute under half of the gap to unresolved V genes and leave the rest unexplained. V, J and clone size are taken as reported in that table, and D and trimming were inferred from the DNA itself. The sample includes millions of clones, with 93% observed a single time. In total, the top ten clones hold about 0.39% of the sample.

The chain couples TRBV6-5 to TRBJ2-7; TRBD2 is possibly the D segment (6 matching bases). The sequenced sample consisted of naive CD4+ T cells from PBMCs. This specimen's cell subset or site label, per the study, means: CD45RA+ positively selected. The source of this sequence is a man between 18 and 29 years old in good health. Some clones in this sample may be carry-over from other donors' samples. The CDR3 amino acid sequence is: CASSYRDGGTYEQYF. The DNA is TGTGCCAGCAGTTACCGGGACGGAGGGACCTACGAGCAGTACTTC.